The 27 T cell receptor beta chains in this list originate from one sample, sequenced in a study of blood T cell repertoires in COVID-19. The data were produced by immunoSEQ multiplex PCR, yet TCRdb's version contains in-frame clones alone and is incomplete. The table has around 100,000 clones, roughly 92% seen once; the top ten hold around 2.1%. The sample consisted of peripheral blood. These receptors were obtained from a man in his forties or fifties with active COVID-19.

This CDR3 reads CASSFSANEQYF. The DNA of the CDR3 is TGTGCCAGCAGCTTCAGTGCCAACGAGCAGTACTTC. V is TRBV6-5 and J is TRBJ2-7; D is uncertain. The CDR3 runs to 12 residues. Trimming took off 6 bases at V and 5 bases at J, with 11 bases between the two ends. Germline V lookup: CDR1 MNHEY, CDR2 SVGAGI.

The gene calls are TRBV28 and TRBJ1-4, with TRBD1 identical over 10 bases. The germline V gene has CDR1 MDHEN and CDR2 SYDVKM. This CDR3 spans 15 amino acids. Unmatched junction bases numbered 14, after V lost 5 bases and J lost 14 bases. The CDR3 is CASSVTGQGTPELFF. In nucleotides, the CDR3 is TGTGCCAGCAGTGTAACGGGACAGGGGACGCCTGAGCTGTTTTTT.

J is TRBJ2-7 and V is TRBV2; 8 bases are shared with TRBD2. J was trimmed by 6 bases and V by 8 bases; bases with no gene match: 15. Germline V lookup: CDR1 SNHLY, CDR2 FYNNEI. The CDR3 runs 15 residues. As DNA, the CDR3 is TGTGCCAGCGGATTACTAGCGGTTGATGGGGGCGAGCAGTACGTC. It encodes CASGLLAVDGGEQYV.

The V and J genes are TRBV7-8 and TRBJ2-5; TRBD1 might be the D (5 bases). Between the trimmed V and J ends, which lost 5 bases and 5 bases, there was a span of 15 bases. Germline CDR1 and CDR2: SGHVS and FQNEAQ. This CDR3 comprises 14 residues. CDR3: CASSGIGVRETQYF. CDR3 in DNA: TGTGCCAGCAGCGGAATAGGGGTTCGGGAGACCCAGTACTTC.

The chain joins TRBV30 to TRBJ1-2; D not resolved. Germline lookup yields CDR1 GTSNPN and CDR2 SVGIG (reference sequence). The ends were cut back, 0 bases at V and 3 bases at J, with 8 bases in the middle. This CDR3 is built from 13 residues. CDR3: CAWSVEGYYGYTF. As DNA, the CDR3 is TGTGCCTGGAGTGTGGAGGGATACTATGGCTACACCTTC.

The J gene is TRBJ2-5, the V gene TRBV4-1, with 10 bases lining up with TRBD2. The V gene's germline CDR1 is MGHRA and CDR2 YSYEKL. The CDR3 covers 17 residues. The V segment lost 3 bases and the J segment 4 bases; nucleotides outside the gene matches: 11. In nucleotides, the CDR3 is TGCGCCAGCAGCCAGACGGATAGCGGGAGGTTTAGAGAGACCCAGTACTTC. Translating it yields CASSQTDSGRFRETQYF.

V usage is TRBV19 and J usage is TRBJ2-1; 8 nucleotides align to TRBD2. V shed 6 bases and J 0 bases; nucleotides not matched to a gene: 16. CDR3 length: 19 residues. CDR1 and CDR2 (germline): LNHDA, SQIVND (reference sequence). The CDR3 DNA reads as TGTGCCAGTAGCAGACGACTAGCGTCCAACTCTGGCTCCTACAATGAGCAGTTCTTC. Translated: CASSRRLASNSGSYNEQFF.

The chain uses TRBV24-1 and TRBJ2-2; 9 nucleotides match TRBD2. The J segment lost 2 bases and the V segment lost 10 bases, leaving 1 base of the junction unmatched. The germline gives CDR1 KGHDR, CDR2 SFDVKD. The CDR3 contains 13 residues. CDR3 amino acids: CATGTSNTGELFF. CDR3 DNA sequence: TGTGCCACGGGGACTAGCAACACCGGGGAGCTGTTTTTT.

The V call is TRBV28, the J call TRBJ2-3; 8 bases align to TRBD1. This CDR3 contains 14 residues. V trimming: 7 bases; J trimming: 5 bases; junction bases outside the gene matches: 8. Germline-derived CDR1 and CDR2 are MDHEN and SYDVKM. For the CDR3, the DNA is TGTGCCAGCACCAACCAGGGGGCGGGAGATACGCAGTATTTT. It specifies CASTNQGAGDTQYF.

This clone was recorded only once. The genes are TRBV3-1 (or the pseudogene TRBV3-2) and TRBJ1-2; 9 bases line up with TRBD1. The trim removed 3 bases at V and 6 bases at J, leaving 5 bases unmatched. This CDR3 region has 14 residues. Germline CDR1 LGHDT, CDR2 YNNKEL (reference sequence). The CDR3 DNA follows: TGTGCCAGCAGCCACGAGGACAGGGGCAATGGCTACACCTTC. Its translation: CASSHEDRGNGYTF.

V gene TRBV7-3 combines with J gene TRBJ1-2; 10 bases are shared with TRBD1. After removal of 4 bases from V and 7 bases from J, the junction contained 9 bases not matched to a gene. CDR1 is SGHTA and CDR2 is FQGTGA in the germline V gene. This CDR3 is built from 15 residues. Here the CDR3 DNA reads TGTGCCAGCAGCTCCGGACAGGGGGATCTCGGTGGCTACACCTTC. This codes for CASSSGQGDLGGYTF.

The rearrangement joins TRBV6-5 to TRBJ2-3; 7 bases are a match to TRBD2. CDR1 MNHEY and CDR2 SVGAGI come from the germline V gene. Unmatched junction bases numbered 5, after V lost 5 bases and J lost 3 bases. This CDR3 is built from 14 residues. The CDR3 DNA is TGTGCCAGCAGTCCCGGGACTAAGACAGATACGCAGTATTTT. Translation: CASSPGTKTDTQYF.

CDR3 nucleotide sequence: TGTGCCAGCTCTGAGGTGGTTCCAGGGGAAGAGACCCAGTACTTC. This encodes CASSEVVPGEETQYF. The V and J genes are TRBV18 and TRBJ2-5, with D maybe TRBD1 (6 bases). Germline V CDR1 and CDR2: KGHSH, LQKENI. CDR3 length equals 15 residues. V dropped 6 bases and J dropped 3 bases, with 17 bases sitting between them.

The chain is built from TRBV2 and TRBJ2-1; 13 bases fit TRBD2. V shed 8 bases, J shed 15 bases, and the junction held 16 bases outside the gene matches. The CDR3 is made up of 15 amino acids. From germline, CDR1 is SNHLY and CDR2 FYNNEI. The CDR3 region is CASLSQGGTSGVLFF. The CDR3 nucleotides read TGTGCCAGCCTGAGCCAGGGGGGGACTAGCGGGGTTCTGTTCTTC.

The CDR3 coding sequence is TGTGCCAGCAGCTTTAGCGGGGGGCACCAAGAGACCCAGTACTTC. Translated, it gives CASSFSGGHQETQYF. The chain combines TRBV7-8 with TRBJ2-5, with 10 bases aligning to TRBD2. The CDR3 is made up of 15 amino acids. The V gene's germline CDR1 is SGHVS and CDR2 FQNEAQ. V dropped 3 bases and J dropped 0; count of bases not matched to a gene: 1. Complete variable domain (other parts from reference TRBV7-8 and TRBJ2-5): GAGVSQSPRYKVAKRGQDVALRCDPISGHVSLFWYQQALGQGPEFLTYFQNEAQLDKSGLPSDRFFAERPEGSVSTLKIQRTQQEDSAVYLCASSFSGGHQETQYFGPGTRLLVL.

The chain links TRBV5-4 to TRBJ1-2; possible D gene TRBD1, 6 bases. Trimming stripped 4 bases from V and 5 bases from J, with 9 bases between. The CDR3 is 12 amino acids. Germline lookup yields CDR1 SGHNT and CDR2 YYREEE (reference sequence). CDR3 coding DNA: TGTGCCAGCAGCCCTACAGGGTATGGCTACACCTTC. Its translation is CASSPTGYGYTF. The whole variable domain, remainder taken from reference TRBV5-4 and TRBJ1-2, is ETGVTQSPTHLIKTRGQQVTLRCSSQSGHNTVSWYQQALGQGPQFIFQYYREEENGRGNFPPRFSGLQFPNYSSELNVNALELDDSALYLCASSPTGYGYTFGSGTRLTVV.

CDR3 amino acids: CASSGQGNWQPQHF. The CDR3 nucleotides are TGTGCCAGTAGTGGACAGGGGAACTGGCAGCCCCAGCATTTT. V usage is TRBV19 and J usage is TRBJ1-5, with 9 positions matching TRBD1. CDR1 and CDR2 (germline): LNHDA, SQIVND (reference sequence). CDR3 length equals 14 residues. The V and J ends lost 5 bases and 7 bases, in that order; junction bases with no gene match: 6.

The rearrangement uses TRBV7-9 and TRBJ1-6; D is ambiguous. Germline CDR1 is SEHNR and CDR2 is FQNEAQ (reference sequence). The V end lost 5 bases, the J end lost 7 bases, and 9 bases lay between the germline ends. The CDR3 is 13 amino acids. The CDR3 DNA sequence: TGTGCCAGCAGCCCGGTCCTAAATTCACCCCTCCACTTT. Translating gives CASSPVLNSPLHF.

This rearrangement joins TRBV29-1 to TRBJ2-2; TRBD2 is a possible D gene (5 bases). The CDR3 loop spans 12 amino acids. CDR1 and CDR2 (germline): SQVTM, ANQGSEA. V was cut by 5 bases and J by 6 bases, with 10 bases left in between. The DNA of the CDR3 is TGCAGCGTTTTAAGCGGCCCCGGGGAGCTGTTTTTT. Amino acids: CSVLSGPGELFF.

The chain combines TRBV5-1 with TRBJ1-6; D is ambiguous. Germline V gives CDR1 SGHRS, CDR2 YFSETQ. The V and J ends lost 2 bases and 3 bases respectively, with 6 bases between them. The CDR3 sequence is 14 residues long. The CDR3 nucleotides read TGCGCCAGCAGCTTCCAGGACTATAATTCACCCCTCCACTTT. Translation gives CASSFQDYNSPLHF.

This chain joins TRBV24-1 and TRBJ2-5; 7 nucleotides agree with TRBD1. CDR1 KGHDR and CDR2 SFDVKD come from the germline V gene. The CDR3 has 15 amino acids. V gave up 2 bases and J gave up 5 bases; unmatched junction bases: 7. The CDR3 nucleotides read TGTGCCACCAGTGATTACAGGGACAGTGGGGAGACCCAGTACTTC. This translates into CATSDYRDSGETQYF.

In this sample, this clone turned up once. The genes are TRBV29-1 and TRBJ2-1; D possibly corresponds to TRBD1 (6 bases). V was pared by 6 bases and J by 6 bases, with 12 bases between. This CDR3 region has 12 residues. Germline V gene data show CDR1 as SQVTM and CDR2 as ANQGSEA. CDR3 sequence reads: CSVGTGRNEQFF. The CDR3, as DNA: TGCAGCGTCGGTACAGGGCGCAATGAGCAGTTCTTC.

J is TRBJ2-7 and V is TRBV4-1; maybe TRBD2 (6 bases). The germline CDR1 and CDR2 sequences are MGHRA and YSYEKL. This CDR3 spans 15 amino acids. V was trimmed by 1 base and J by 0 bases, leaving 10 bases between them. The CDR3 nucleotides read TGCGCCAGCAGCCAAGCTGGGGGGAGCTCCTACGAGCAGTACGTC. It is translated as CASSQAGGSSYEQYV.

J is TRBJ2-5 and V is TRBV4-1; D remains ambiguous. CDR1 is MGHRA, CDR2 YSYEKL, per germline. This CDR3 has 13 residues. V was cut by 0 bases and J by 6 bases, with 8 bases left in between. The CDR3 DNA reads as TGCGCCAGCAGCCAAGATATGAGCAAGACCCAGTACTTC. As protein: CASSQDMSKTQYF.

The chain uses TRBV10-2 and TRBJ2-7, with TRBD2 identical over 7 bases. V trimming: 8 bases; J trimming: 0 bases; junction bases outside the gene matches: 4. Looked up from germline, CDR1 is WSHSY and CDR2 is SAAADI. This CDR3 spans 13 amino acids. As DNA, the CDR3 is TGCGCCAGCCGCGGGGGAAGCTCCTACGAGCAGTACTTC. Amino acids: CASRGGSSYEQYF.

The chain recombines TRBV5-6 with TRBJ1-1; no clear D gene. Trimming cost V 5 bases and J 3 bases, with 23 bases left between them. Per the germline V gene, CDR1 is SGHDT and CDR2 is YYEEEE. There are 17 residues in the CDR3. Here the CDR3 reads CASSSVKIGSLDTEAFF. CDR3 sequence (DNA): TGTGCCAGCAGTTCGGTTAAAATCGGGTCGCTGGACACTGAAGCTTTCTTT.

The chain combines TRBV2 with TRBJ2-1, with TRBD1 as a possible D gene (5 bases). Trimming took 2 bases from V and 0 from J, leaving 11 bases between them. Germline CDR1 and CDR2: SNHLY and FYNNEI. CDR3 length: 16 residues. In nucleotides, the CDR3 is TGTGCCAGCAGTGAACGACGGACAAGCTCCTACAATGAGCAGTTCTTC. Amino acid sequence: CASSERRTSSYNEQFF.